These 6 T cell receptor beta chains came from one sample sequenced in a study of blood T cell repertoires in COVID-19. Assay: immunoSEQ multiplex PCR; the TCRdb copy retains only in-frame clones and omits some. This sample has some 390,000 clones, with approximately 91% found just once. The sample was peripheral blood. The receptor set was obtained from a middle-aged woman with COVID-19, enrolled during active disease.

The chain employs TRBV6-5 and TRBJ1-4; tentatively, D is TRBD1 (5 bases). This CDR3 comprises 14 residues. From germline, CDR1 is MNHEY and CDR2 SVGAGI. Trimming stripped 4 bases from V and 8 bases from J, with 14 bases between. In DNA, the CDR3 is TGTGCCAGCAGTTCCCCACATAGGGGAGAAAAACTGTTTTTT. Protein: CASSSPHRGEKLFF.

The chain couples TRBV19 to TRBJ2-5; 7 bases are shared with TRBD2. The junction had 5 bases not matched to a gene; V was cut back by 4 bases and J by 9 bases. CDR1 is LNHDA and CDR2 is SQIVND in the germline V gene (reference sequence). The CDR3 consists of 12 residues. Here the CDR3 DNA reads TGTGCCAGTAGTACCCTGGGGGGGGCCCAGTACTTC. This translates into CASSTLGGAQYF. Full variable domain (missing parts from reference TRBV19 and TRBJ2-5): DGGITQSPKYLFRKEGQNVTLSCEQNLNHDAMYWYRQDPGQGLRLIYYSQIVNDFQKGDIAEGYSVSREKKESFPLTVTSAQKNPTAFYLCASSTLGGAQYFGPGTRLLVL.

In this sample, this clone turned up once. V is TRBV28 and J is TRBJ1-1; D not certain. The germline V gene encodes CDR1 MDHEN and CDR2 SYDVKM. CDR3 size: 14 residues. The V gene lost 3 bases and the J gene lost 1 base, with 9 bases spanning the gap. The CDR3 nucleotides read TGTGCCAGCAGTTTTTGGAGGGAGAACACTGAAGCTTTCTTT. Residues: CASSFWRENTEAFF.

This clone was seen just once. This chain uses TRBV18 with TRBJ2-4; possibly TRBD2 for D (6 bases). Germline CDR1 and CDR2: KGHSH and LQKENI. This CDR3 contains 12 residues. Between the trimmed V and J ends, which lost 2 bases and 7 bases, there was a span of 6 bases. This CDR3 reads CASSPGGNIQYF. As DNA, the CDR3 is TGTGCCAGCTCACCAGGGGGGAACATTCAGTACTTC.

The chain is built from TRBV28 and TRBJ1-6; no clear D. Germline V gene sequence: CDR1 MDHEN, CDR2 SYDVKM. V dropped 1 base and J dropped 6 bases, with 4 bases sitting between them. The CDR3 has 13 residues. The CDR3 DNA is TGTGCCAGCAGTTTATCTACTAATTCACCCCTCCACTTT. It encodes CASSLSTNSPLHF.

This clone has a single count. V usage is TRBV18 and J usage is TRBJ1-5; D remains unclear. V was trimmed by 6 bases and J by 5 bases, leaving 11 bases between them. The CDR3 runs to 13 residues. The V gene's germline CDR1 is KGHSH and CDR2 LQKENI. The DNA of the CDR3 is TGTGCCAGCTCCCCTACTAAATATCAGCCCCAGCATTTT. It translates to CASSPTKYQPQHF.